A single sample gave rise to the 10 T cell receptor beta chains below, sequenced in a study of blood T cell repertoires in COVID-19. The table came from immunoSEQ multiplex PCR; TCRdb's copy has only in-frame clones and leaves some out. The data hold roughly 150,000 clones, with 75% to 90% observed a single time. The sequencing sample was made of peripheral blood. The origin of the receptors is a man younger than 35 with COVID-19, enrolled during active disease.

The chain employs TRBV6-5 and TRBJ1-2, with D unresolved. V lost 2 bases and J lost 7, with 5 bases in between. The CDR3 is 11 amino acids. The germline CDR1 and CDR2 sequences are MNHEY and SVGAGI. In DNA, the CDR3 is TGTGCCAGCAGTTACCGAGGTGGCTACACCTTC. It specifies CASSYRGGYTF.

This clone is a singleton in its sample. The chain uses TRBV9 and TRBJ2-7, with TRBD1 matching over 9 bases. This CDR3 contains 13 residues. Germline loops: CDR1 SGDLS, CDR2 YYNGEE. V shed 4 bases, J shed 3 bases, and the junction held 2 bases outside the gene matches. The CDR3 sequence is CASSMGQGYEQYF. The CDR3 DNA reads as TGTGCCAGCAGCATGGGACAGGGCTACGAGCAGTACTTC.

The chain recombines TRBV27 with TRBJ2-7, with 9 bases that match TRBD2. Germline assignment: CDR1 MNHEY and CDR2 SMNVEV (reference sequence). This CDR3 has 15 amino acids. V shed 5 bases, J shed 4 bases, and the junction held 9 bases outside the gene matches. The CDR3 coding sequence is TGTGCCAGCAGTCTCATAGCGGGAGAGGGTTACGAGCAGTACTTC. It encodes CASSLIAGEGYEQYF.

This chain links TRBV24-1 with TRBJ1-1, with TRBD1 as a possible D gene (5 bases). Trimming took 9 bases from V and 1 from J, leaving 20 bases between them. CDR3 length: 16 residues. Germline-derived CDR1 and CDR2 are KGHDR and SFDVKD. The CDR3 reads CATHPGRGETNTEAFF. Written as DNA, the CDR3 is TGTGCCACCCATCCCGGGAGGGGAGAAACGAACACTGAAGCTTTCTTT.

The chain employs TRBV30 and TRBJ2-7, with 10 bases matching TRBD1. J was trimmed by 9 bases and V by 5 bases; bases with no gene match: 13. CDR3 length equals 14 residues. Germline assignment: CDR1 GTSNPN and CDR2 SVGIG (reference sequence). The CDR3 region is CAWDPGQGTIGQYF. The CDR3, as DNA: TGTGCCTGGGATCCGGGACAGGGGACGATAGGGCAGTACTTC.

V and J are TRBV11-2 and TRBJ2-7, with D possibly being TRBD1 (6 bases). Germline-derived CDR1 and CDR2 are SGHAT and FQNNGV. The CDR3 length is 15 residues. With 5 bases removed from V and 0 bases from J, the gap between germline ends came to 14 bases. The chain's CDR3 is CASSPRTEVSYEQYF. The DNA of the CDR3 is TGTGCCAGCAGCCCTAGGACAGAAGTCTCCTACGAGCAGTACTTC. The whole variable domain, filled in from reference TRBV11-2 and TRBJ2-7, reads EAGVAQSPRYKIIEKRQSVAFWCNPISGHATLYWYQQILGQGPKLLIQFQNNGVVDDSQLPKDRFSAERLKGVDSTLKIQPAKLEDSAVYLCASSPRTEVSYEQYFGPGTRLTVT.

The V gene is TRBV28, the J gene TRBJ1-6; 10 bases are shared with TRBD1. The CDR3 loop spans 17 amino acids. Losses at the gene ends were 4 bases for V and 9 bases for J; bases not matched to a gene: 12. CDR1 is MDHEN, CDR2 SYDVKM, per germline. The CDR3 loop is CASSWETGGGGGSPLHF. Here the CDR3 DNA reads TGTGCCAGCAGTTGGGAGACAGGGGGCGGAGGAGGTTCACCCCTCCACTTT.

V is TRBV27 and J is TRBJ2-7, with D possibly being TRBD2 (5 bases). The CDR3 consists of 15 residues. Germline assignment: CDR1 MNHEY and CDR2 SMNVEV (reference sequence). The ends were cut back, 3 bases at V and 6 bases at J, with 18 bases in the middle. The CDR3 sequence is CASSLRGLGIFEQYF. In DNA, the CDR3 is TGTGCCAGCAGTTTGAGAGGGTTGGGAATATTCGAGCAGTACTTC.

The CDR3 sequence is CASSNPRGAGANVLTF. The CDR3 nucleotides read TGTGCCAGCAGCAACCCCCGGGGGGCCGGGGCCAACGTCCTGACTTTC. This chain links TRBV7-9 with TRBJ2-6; tentative D call: TRBD2 (7 bases). Germline V gene sequence: CDR1 SEHNR, CDR2 FQNEAQ (reference sequence). The CDR3 contains 16 residues. V was cut by 5 bases and J by 4 bases, with 15 bases left in between. Filled out from reference TRBV7-9 and TRBJ2-6, the complete variable domain reads DTGVSQNPRHKITKRGQNVTFRCDPISEHNRLYWYRQTLGQGPEFLTYFQNEAQLEKSRLLSDRFSAERPKGSFSTLEIQRTEQGDSAMYLCASSNPRGAGANVLTFGAGSRLTVL.

The chain employs TRBV6-5 and TRBJ2-7; D call uncertain. The CDR3 contains 13 residues. The germline V and J ends were trimmed by 5 bases and 3 bases, with 11 bases remaining between them. CDR1 MNHEY and CDR2 SVGAGI come from the germline V gene. The CDR3 sequence: CASSPLGIYEQYF. The CDR3 DNA sequence: TGTGCCAGCAGTCCCCTAGGTATCTACGAGCAGTACTTC.